The clone carrying this TCR beta chain was observed at least ten times. Antigen: not known. 5'RACE template switching produced TCR cDNA carrying a universal primer site and UMIs. In TCRdb, the 5' RACE reads were re-called with MiXCR into one record per CDR3 protein. The table includes about 160,000 distinct CDR3 sequences, 6% to 7.5% detected once. The data were taken from a study of T cells after yellow fever vaccination. Background on the study: Fractions containing few cells were prepared with SMART-Seq v4 Ultra Low Input. General study results and limits: Most primary-vaccination clones recurred post-booster (roughly 96% CD4, 85% to 90% CD8). Abundant bulk-population clonotypes could contaminate the FACS-sorted repertoires.

The CDR3 sequence is 16 residues long. Germline V CDR1 and CDR2: SGHRS, YFSETQ. The V gene end was trimmed by 0 bases and the J gene end by 2 bases; junction bases not matched to a gene: 4. The chain recombines TRBV5-1 with TRBJ2-5, with TRBD2 matching over 10 bases. The specimen comprised CD4+ T cells sorted from PBMCs, sampled around 5 days after the first yellow fever vaccination. This sequence originates from a man between 18 and 35 years old who received the YFV17D yellow fever vaccine. CDR3 bases: TGCGCCAGCAGCTTGGTACCTAGCGGGGGACAAGAGACCCAGTACTTC. Translated, it gives CASSLVPSGGQETQYF. Full variable domain (remainder filled in from reference TRBV5-1 and TRBJ2-5): KAGVTQTPRYLIKTRGQQVTLSCSPISGHRSVSWYQQTPGQGLQFLFEYFSETQRNKGNFPGRFSGRQFSNSRSEMNVSTLELGDSALYLCASSLVPSGGQETQYFGPGTRLLVL.